This entry features one T cell receptor beta chain sequence. Its antigen is not identified. The entry originates in a study of cytomegalovirus exposure and HLA in healthy donors. Study-level background: Researchers found that roughly 81% of 398 genotyped donors fell within the Caucasian-associated ancestry cluster. General study results and limits: The number of N-insertions in an Asian-associated ancestry cluster was reportedly below the 666-donor mean in a later analysis.

In the PCR, 60 Vbeta and 13 Jbeta primers were used. Some clones are missing from TCRdb's copy, which holds only in-frame ones; the method was immunoSEQ multiplex PCR. This sample has 150,000 or so clones, with about 10% found just once. The sequenced sample was PBMCs. The sequence was obtained from a man aged 45 to 65 in good health and CMV-seronegative.

The CDR3 spells CASREQLLAKNIQYF. Here the CDR3 DNA reads TGTGCCAGCAGGGAACAACTGCTAGCCAAAAACATTCAGTACTTC. The genes are TRBV2 and TRBJ2-4; D gene unclear. The CDR3 extends over 15 amino acids. Germline V gene lookup returns CDR1 SNHLY and CDR2 FYNNEI. V was trimmed by 6 bases and J by 0 bases, leaving 12 bases between them. Together with reference TRBV2 and TRBJ2-4, the CDR3 gives the full variable domain: EPEVTQTPSHQVTQMGQEVILRCVPISNHLYFYWYRQILGQKVEFLVSFYNNEISEKSEIFDDQFSVERPDGSNFTLKIRSTKLEDSAMYFCASREQLLAKNIQYFGAGTRLSVL.